The 12 T cell receptor beta chains reported below all come from one sample, sequenced in a study of shared clonotypes between healthy human individuals. Naive CD8 cells were CD45RO-negative, positively selected for CCR7, excluding terminally differentiated effector memory CD45RA+ cells. Profiling relied on immunoSEQ multiplex PCR, and the TCRdb table lists in-frame clones only, not all of them. The repertoire has about 2,100,000 clones, approximately 94% of them found once; the top ten carry 1.5% to 2%. Sequencing input: naive CD8+ T cells from PBMCs. These receptors were collected from a man aged 18 to 29 in good health. Some clones in this sample may be carry-over from other donors' samples.

This chain uses TRBV28 with TRBJ1-2, with 9 bases matching TRBD1. V shed 4 bases, J shed 8 bases, and the junction held 14 bases outside the gene matches. The length of the CDR3 is 16 residues. The germline gives CDR1 MDHEN, CDR2 SYDVKM. CDR3 loop: CASSSGQGSLFGGYTF. The CDR3 DNA is TGTGCCAGCAGTTCCGGACAGGGGAGTCTTTTCGGGGGCTACACCTTC.

The chain joins TRBV7-3 to TRBJ2-7; the D gene could be TRBD1 or TRBD2 (7 bases each). This CDR3 has 13 residues. The germline V gene encodes CDR1 SGHTA and CDR2 FQGTGA. Deletions cut 5 bases from V and 4 bases from J, with 12 bases between. The CDR3 DNA sequence: TGTGCCAGCAGCCGGGGGGACAGATACGAGCAGTACTTC. Its protein product is CASSRGDRYEQYF.

The rearrangement uses TRBV5-1 and TRBJ2-2; 11 positions match TRBD2. Trimming cost V 5 bases and J 3 bases; bases outside gene matches: 6. This CDR3 region has 16 residues. Germline CDR1 reads SGHRS; CDR2 reads YFSETQ. CDR3 residues: CASSYLAGGYTGELFF. CDR3 DNA: TGCGCCAGCAGTTACCTAGCGGGAGGCTACACCGGGGAGCTGTTTTTT.

This clone was seen a handful of times. Other nucleotide sequences in the sample specify the same CDR3. V is TRBV5-1 and J is TRBJ1-1, with no clear D. Trimming stripped 0 bases from V and 0 bases from J, with 9 bases between. The CDR3 length is 15 residues. Per germline, CDR1 SGHRS and CDR2 YFSETQ. The DNA of the CDR3 is TGCGCCAGCAGCTTGGACCGCGGAATGAACACTGAAGCTTTCTTT. This encodes CASSLDRGMNTEAFF.

V usage is TRBV6-6 and J usage is TRBJ2-1; TRBD1 aligns across 7 bases. V was pared by 1 base and J by 5 bases, with 8 bases of the junction left unmatched. Looked up from germline, CDR1 is MNHNY and CDR2 is SVGAGI (reference sequence). The CDR3 runs 16 residues. CDR3 loop: CASSYFRQGTDNEQFF. The CDR3 DNA reads TGTGCCAGCAGTTACTTCCGACAGGGTACCGACAATGAGCAGTTCTTC.

This sequence joins TRBV28 and TRBJ2-7, with D possibly matching TRBD2 (6 bases). Germline V gene lookup returns CDR1 MDHEN and CDR2 SYDVKM. V was cut by 3 bases and J by 0 bases, with 9 bases left in between. The CDR3 runs 14 residues. CDR3 in amino acids: CASSLETSSYEQYF. DNA of the CDR3: TGTGCCAGCAGTTTGGAGACTAGCTCCTACGAGCAGTACTTC. Full variable domain (remainder filled in from reference TRBV28 and TRBJ2-7): DVKVTQSSRYLVKRTGEKVFLECVQDMDHENMFWYRQDPGLGLRLIYFSYDVKMKEKGDIPEGYSVSREKKERFSLILESASTNQTSMYLCASSLETSSYEQYFGPGTRLTVT.

The gene calls are TRBV27 and TRBJ1-2; D is ambiguous. The CDR3 has 15 residues. The V end was cut by 6 bases, the J end by 8 bases, with 22 bases between. CDR1 MNHEY and CDR2 SMNVEV come from the germline V gene (reference sequence). The CDR3 sequence: CASSANRAYLGGYTF. As DNA, the CDR3 is TGTGCCAGCAGCGCTAACCGGGCCTATTTAGGCGGCTACACCTTC.

This clone has a single count. J is TRBJ2-1 and V is TRBV21-1. TRBV21-1 is shown as a pseudogene. The CDR3 runs to 15 residues. CDR3 nucleotide sequence: TGTGCCAGCAGCAAAGGGGTAGGGTCCGACAATGAGCAGTTCTTC. Its translation is CASSKGVGSDNEQFF.

The chain combines TRBV11-2 with TRBJ1-1; D is ambiguous. Germline V gene data show CDR1 as SGHAT and CDR2 as FQNNGV. The CDR3 length is 15 residues. V was trimmed by 2 bases and J by 4 bases, leaving 14 bases between them. The CDR3 spells CASSLTNNIATEAFF. In DNA, the CDR3 is TGTGCCAGCAGCTTAACGAATAATATTGCCACTGAAGCTTTCTTT. Together with reference TRBV11-2 and TRBJ1-1, the CDR3 gives the full variable domain: EAGVAQSPRYKIIEKRQSVAFWCNPISGHATLYWYQQILGQGPKLLIQFQNNGVVDDSQLPKDRFSAERLKGVDSTLKIQPAKLEDSAVYLCASSLTNNIATEAFFGQGTRLTVV.

CDR3 DNA: TGTGCCAGTAGGGGATTACAGGGGCTCCGAAGGGAGCTGTTTTTT. As protein: CASRGLQGLRRELFF. The chain links TRBV6-5 to TRBJ2-2, with 7 positions matching TRBD1. CDR1 and CDR2 (germline): MNHEY, SVGAGI. The ends lost 9 bases at V and 9 bases at J; junction bases unmatched: 16. CDR3 length: 15 residues.

V gene TRBV6-5 combines with J gene TRBJ1-1, with 7 nucleotides matching TRBD1. This CDR3 contains 13 residues. Germline V gene lookup returns CDR1 MNHEY and CDR2 SVGAGI. V trimming: 6 bases; J trimming: 0 bases; junction bases outside the gene matches: 1. This CDR3 is CASRDRLNTEAFF. CDR3 nucleotides: TGTGCCAGCAGGGACAGGTTGAACACTGAAGCTTTCTTT.

V is TRBV27 and J is TRBJ1-2; possibly TRBD1 for D (6 bases). The CDR3 spans 15 residues. The germline gives CDR1 MNHEY, CDR2 SMNVEV (reference sequence). The V and J ends lost 0 bases and 6 bases respectively, with 14 bases between them. This CDR3 is CASSLSRGGGHGYTF. CDR3 nucleotides: TGTGCCAGCAGTTTATCGAGGGGGGGCGGGCATGGCTACACCTTC.